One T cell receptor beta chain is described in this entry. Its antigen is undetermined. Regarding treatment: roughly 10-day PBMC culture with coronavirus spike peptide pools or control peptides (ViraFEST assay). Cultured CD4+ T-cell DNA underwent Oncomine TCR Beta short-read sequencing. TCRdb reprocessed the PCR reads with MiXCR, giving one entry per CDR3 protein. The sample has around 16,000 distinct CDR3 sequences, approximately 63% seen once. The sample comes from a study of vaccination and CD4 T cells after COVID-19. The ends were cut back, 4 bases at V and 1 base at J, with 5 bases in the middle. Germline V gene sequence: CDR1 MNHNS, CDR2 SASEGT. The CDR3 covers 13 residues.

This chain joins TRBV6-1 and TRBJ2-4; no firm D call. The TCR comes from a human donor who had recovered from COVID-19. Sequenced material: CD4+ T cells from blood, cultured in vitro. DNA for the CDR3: TGTGCCAGCAGTGGTGGGGCCAAAAACATTCAGTACTTC. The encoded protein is CASSGGAKNIQYF.